This T cell receptor beta chain appears in the sequencing data of a study of Graves' ophthalmopathy and Graves' hyperthyroidism. Study-wide context: If no ophthalmopathy appeared within 18 months of follow-up, hyperthyroidism was termed stable.

Germline values: CDR1 LGHNA, CDR2 YSLEER. The CDR3 sequence runs 12 residues, both termini included. Comment on this clonotype: The final CDR3 position lacks the conserved phenylalanine or tryptophan, pointing to a likely read error. The DNA is omitted, as the CDR3 cannot be located on it reliably, and the CDR3 follows TCRdb's listing.

Amplification of the TCR beta CDR3 regions used RNA transcripts (as template). Investigators did first-round RT-PCR with HTBI primers, then second-round multiplex PCR. TCRdb independently ran MiXCR on the multiplex PCR reads; one entry per CDR3 protein. Seen here are about 1.1 million distinct CDR3 sequences, 35% to 40% observed once, and the top ten hold around 10%. This sequence joins TRBV4-3 and TRBJ2-7; no DNA check was done on the table's D call, TRBD2. The source is an adult man with Graves' hyperthyroidism. Sequenced sample: peripheral blood or thyroid tissue (not recorded which). CDR3 protein: CASSQDGTSGRI.